The 18 T cell receptor beta chains reported below all come from one sample, sequenced in a study of PD-L1 blockade in urothelial cancer. Assay used: immunoSEQ multiplex PCR; TCRdb lists only in-frame clones, some missing. This table holds fewer than 50,000 clones, roughly 88% found once. The time point here: pretreatment peripheral blood. Sequencing used PBMCs, obtained around atezolizumab (anti-PD-L1) treatment. Receptor source: a donor over 35 with urothelial cancer.

This chain joins TRBV28 and TRBJ1-4, with D perhaps TRBD1 (5 bases). Trimming left V 2 bases short and J 0 bases short, with 16 bases between. The CDR3 consists of 18 residues. Germline-derived CDR1 and CDR2 are MDHEN and SYDVKM. The CDR3 reads CASSLRMLRGATNEKLFF. The DNA of the CDR3 is TGTGCCAGCAGTTTAAGGATGCTTCGGGGGGCAACTAATGAAAAACTGTTTTTT.

This chain uses TRBV6-5 with TRBJ1-1; 8 positions match TRBD1. J lost 7 bases, V lost 4 bases, and 8 bases had no gene match. Looked up from germline, CDR1 is MNHEY and CDR2 is SVGAGI. This CDR3 is 14 amino acids long. The CDR3 protein is CASSSPGGVGEAFF. DNA of the CDR3: TGTGCCAGCAGTTCTCCAGGGGGCGTGGGTGAAGCTTTCTTT.

V usage is TRBV19 and J usage is TRBJ2-1, with TRBD2 identical over 14 bases. Germline V gene sequence: CDR1 LNHDA, CDR2 SQIVND (reference sequence). This CDR3 has 18 amino acids. With V trimmed by 11 bases and J by 4 bases, 16 bases remained unmatched. This CDR3 is CASSQRGLAGVGYNEQFF. CDR3 DNA sequence: TGTGCCTCCAGCCAACGGGGACTAGCGGGAGTCGGGTACAATGAGCAGTTCTTC.

The chain joins TRBV6-6 to TRBJ1-2; D remains unclear. Germline V gene data show CDR1 as MNHNY and CDR2 as SVGAGI (reference sequence). The germline V and J ends were trimmed by 6 bases and 0 bases, with 17 bases remaining between them. This CDR3 spans 16 amino acids. CDR3 in amino acids: CASRGVEGPSNYGYTF. The DNA for the CDR3 is TGTGCCAGCAGAGGCGTAGAGGGCCCATCTAACTATGGCTACACCTTC.

This clone was seen just once. The chain recombines TRBV6-1 with TRBJ2-7, with D uncertain. V was trimmed by 0 bases and J by 0 bases, leaving 9 bases between them. The CDR3 runs 15 residues. The germline V gene encodes CDR1 MNHNS and CDR2 SASEGT. CDR3 bases: TGTGCCAGCAGTGAAGCGCCAGGCCCCTCCTACGAGCAGTACTTC. Its translation is CASSEAPGPSYEQYF.

This clone showed up just once. The rearrangement joins TRBV19 to TRBJ1-5; D is unclear. The germline V gene has CDR1 LNHDA and CDR2 SQIVND (reference sequence). The V and J ends lost 6 bases and 0 bases respectively, with 3 bases between them. This CDR3 contains 12 residues. CDR3 amino acids: CASRSSNQPQHF. The CDR3 DNA reads as TGTGCCAGTAGGAGTAGCAATCAGCCCCAGCATTTT.

The gene calls are TRBV15 and TRBJ2-3, with 8 bases matching TRBD2. The germline gives CDR1 LNHNV, CDR2 YYDKDF (reference sequence). The V segment lost 5 bases and the J segment 0 bases; nucleotides outside the gene matches: 16. This CDR3 has 19 amino acids. CDR3 nucleotide sequence: TGTGCCACCAGCCCCTTCCCCACTAGCGGAAAGCCTAGCACAGATACGCAGTATTTT. As protein: CATSPFPTSGKPSTDTQYF.

The genes are TRBV29-1 and TRBJ2-3, with 10 bases matching TRBD2. J was trimmed by 2 bases and V by 6 bases; bases with no gene match: 5. From germline, CDR1 is SQVTM and CDR2 ANQGSEA. CDR3 size: 14 residues. The CDR3 region has the DNA TGCAGCGTCCTACTAGCGGGATCCACAGATACGCAGTATTTT. Protein sequence: CSVLLAGSTDTQYF.

V is TRBV4-3 and J is TRBJ2-3; 7 nucleotides align to TRBD1. The CDR3 covers 13 residues. V trimming: 5 bases; J trimming: 5 bases; junction bases outside the gene matches: 4. Germline V gene data show CDR1 as LGHNA and CDR2 as YSLEER. The CDR3 DNA reads as TGCGCCAGCAGCGCCCGACAGGGAGATACGCAGTATTTT. Amino acid sequence: CASSARQGDTQYF.

This chain joins TRBV5-1 and TRBJ2-7, with 11 bases fitting TRBD2. The CDR3 is made up of 17 amino acids. Germline CDR1 reads SGHRS; CDR2 reads YFSETQ. The trim removed 7 bases at V and 2 bases at J, leaving 14 bases unmatched. CDR3 nucleotide sequence: TGCGCCAGCCACTCCGGCTCGGGACTAGCGGCAACCTACGAGCAGTACTTC. Its translation: CASHSGSGLAATYEQYF.

This chain joins TRBV28 and TRBJ2-7; 13 bases fit TRBD2. V was clipped by 6 bases and J by 3 bases; unmatched bases: 8. This CDR3 is 16 amino acids long. The germline gives CDR1 MDHEN, CDR2 SYDVKM. The CDR3 spells CASSTRLAGGYYEQYF. The CDR3 DNA reads as TGTGCCAGCAGCACCCGACTAGCGGGAGGCTACTACGAGCAGTACTTC.

V and J are TRBV25-1 and TRBJ1-2, with D possibly TRBD1 on 6 matching bases. Germline V lookup: CDR1 MGHDK, CDR2 SYGVNS. The CDR3 is made up of 12 amino acids. The V gene lost 5 bases and the J gene lost 5 bases, with 9 bases spanning the gap. The CDR3 is CASSLDRYGYTF. DNA for the CDR3: TGTGCCAGCAGTCTGGACAGATATGGCTACACCTTC.

V usage is TRBV5-1 and J usage is TRBJ2-2; tentatively, D is TRBD1 (5 bases). There are 18 residues in the CDR3. CDR1 and CDR2 from the germline V gene are SGHRS and YFSETQ. The V and J ends lost 1 base and 0 bases respectively, with 16 bases between them. The CDR3 DNA reads TGCGCCAGCAGCTTGTTTAAAGGGCAGGGCCCGAACACCGGGGAGCTGTTTTTT. Protein: CASSLFKGQGPNTGELFF.

This chain joins TRBV6-5 and TRBJ2-1; TRBD2 aligns across 7 bases. Germline-derived CDR1 and CDR2 are MNHEY and SVGAGI. V was clipped by 1 base and J by 4 bases; unmatched bases: 4. The CDR3 is 15 amino acids. CDR3 amino acids: CASSYFSGPYNEQFF. CDR3 DNA: TGTGCCAGCAGTTACTTTAGCGGGCCTTACAATGAGCAGTTCTTC.

The chain recombines TRBV5-1 with TRBJ2-1, with TRBD2 as a possible D gene (6 bases). The CDR3 is 13 amino acids. Trimming removed 5 bases at V and 5 bases at J, with 11 bases between. The V gene's germline CDR1 is SGHRS and CDR2 YFSETQ. This CDR3 reads CASSTAGHNEQFF. CDR3 bases: TGCGCCAGCAGTACGGCGGGGCACAATGAGCAGTTCTTC.

V gene TRBV18 combines with J gene TRBJ2-7, with 9 bases fitting TRBD1. The germline V gene encodes CDR1 KGHSH and CDR2 LQKENI. This CDR3 is built from 14 residues. Trimming at V came to 6 bases and at J to 4 bases, leaving 7 bases not matched to a gene. CDR3 in amino acids: CASSGTGSAYEQYF. DNA of the CDR3: TGTGCCAGCTCGGGGACAGGGTCAGCGTACGAGCAGTACTTC.

V and J are TRBV5-1 and TRBJ1-5; 8 positions agree with TRBD1. Trimming took 1 base from V and 4 from J; bases not matched to a gene: 7. The CDR3 runs 16 residues. Looked up from germline, CDR1 is SGHRS and CDR2 is YFSETQ. In DNA, the CDR3 is TGCGCCAGCAGCTTGACGGACAGGGTTGGGAATCAGCCCCAGCATTTT. Residues: CASSLTDRVGNQPQHF. The full variable domain, rest sourced from reference TRBV5-1 and TRBJ1-5, is KAGVTQTPRYLIKTRGQQVTLSCSPISGHRSVSWYQQTPGQGLQFLFEYFSETQRNKGNFPGRFSGRQFSNSRSEMNVSTLELGDSALYLCASSLTDRVGNQPQHFGDGTRLSIL.

In its sample, this clone was seen a few times. The identical CDR3 is also encoded by other nucleotide sequences in the sample. V usage is TRBV14 and J usage is TRBJ1-1, with 7 bases identical to TRBD1. Germline CDR1 is SGHDN and CDR2 is FVKESK. This CDR3 is 13 amino acids long. J gave up 3 bases and V 2 bases, and 0 bases lay outside the gene matches. DNA for the CDR3: TGTGCCAGCAGCCAACAGGGGGACACTGAAGCTTTCTTT. Translated, it gives CASSQQGDTEAFF.